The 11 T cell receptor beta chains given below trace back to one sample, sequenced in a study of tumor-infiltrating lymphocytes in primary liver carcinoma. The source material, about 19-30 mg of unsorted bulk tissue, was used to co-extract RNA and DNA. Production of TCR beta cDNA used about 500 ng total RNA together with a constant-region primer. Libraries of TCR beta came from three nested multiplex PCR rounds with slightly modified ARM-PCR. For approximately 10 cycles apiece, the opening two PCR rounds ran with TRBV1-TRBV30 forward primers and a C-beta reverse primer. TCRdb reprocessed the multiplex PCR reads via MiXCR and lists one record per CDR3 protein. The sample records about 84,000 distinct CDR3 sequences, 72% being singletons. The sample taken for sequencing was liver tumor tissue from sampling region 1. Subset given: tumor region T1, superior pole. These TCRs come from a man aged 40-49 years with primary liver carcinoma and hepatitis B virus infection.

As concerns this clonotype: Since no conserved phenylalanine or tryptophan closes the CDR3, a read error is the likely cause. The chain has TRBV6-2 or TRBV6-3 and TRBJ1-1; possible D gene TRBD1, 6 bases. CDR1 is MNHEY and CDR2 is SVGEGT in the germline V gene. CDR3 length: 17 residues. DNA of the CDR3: TGTGCCAGCAGTTCTCCGCCCTTACAGGGAGATAACAGTGAAGCTTTCTAT. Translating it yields CASSSPPLQGDNSEAFY.

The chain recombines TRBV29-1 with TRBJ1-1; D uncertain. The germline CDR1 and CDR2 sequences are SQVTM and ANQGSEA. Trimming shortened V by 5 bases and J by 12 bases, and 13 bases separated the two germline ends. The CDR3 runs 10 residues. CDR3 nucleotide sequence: TGCAGCGTTCTCGGCACCGAATCTTTCTTT. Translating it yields CSVLGTESFF.

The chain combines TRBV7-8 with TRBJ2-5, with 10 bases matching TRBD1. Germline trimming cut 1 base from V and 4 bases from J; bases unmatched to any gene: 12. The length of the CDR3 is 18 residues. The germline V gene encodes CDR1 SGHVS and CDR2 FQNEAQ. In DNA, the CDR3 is TGTGCCAGCAGCTTAGGTCACTCGACAGGGGGCTTTAGAGAGACCCAGTACTTC. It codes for CASSLGHSTGGFRETQYF.

The CDR3 DNA reads TGTGCCAGCAGCTTAGATCCCGACAATATTGAAGCTTTCTTT. The encoded protein is CASSLDPDNIEAFF. The chain combines TRBV11-3 with TRBJ1-1; D is unresolved. The CDR3 extends over 14 amino acids. V dropped 0 bases and J dropped 7 bases, with 12 bases sitting between them. Per the germline V gene, CDR1 is SGHNT and CDR2 is YENEEA.

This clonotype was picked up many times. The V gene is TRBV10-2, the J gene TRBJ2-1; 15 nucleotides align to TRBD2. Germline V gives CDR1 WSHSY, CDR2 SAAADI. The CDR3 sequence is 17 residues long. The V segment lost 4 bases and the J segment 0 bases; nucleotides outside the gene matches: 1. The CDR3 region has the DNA TGCGCCAGCAGTGGGACTAGCGGGAGGGCCTCCTACAATGAGCAGTTCTTC. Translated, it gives CASSGTSGRASYNEQFF.

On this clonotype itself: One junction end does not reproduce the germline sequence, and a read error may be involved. In DNA, the CDR3 is TGCGCCAGCTGCTTGGGACTAGCGGGAGGAGACCAGTACTTC. This encodes CASCLGLAGGDQYF. V usage is TRBV5-1 and J usage is TRBJ2-7; 15 bases are shared with TRBD2. The CDR3 sequence is 14 residues long. Germline V gene data show CDR1 as SGHRS and CDR2 as YFSETQ.

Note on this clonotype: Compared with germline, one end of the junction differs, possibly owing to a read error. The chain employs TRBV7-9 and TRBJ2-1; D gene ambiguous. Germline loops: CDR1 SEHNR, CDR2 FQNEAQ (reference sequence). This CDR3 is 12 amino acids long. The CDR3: CASSLAGNERFF. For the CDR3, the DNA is TGTGCCAGCAGCTTAGCCGGCAATGAGCGGTTCTTC.

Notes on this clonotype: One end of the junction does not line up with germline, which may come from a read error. CDR3 in amino acids: CASSQGRNYGYTF. CDR3 sequence (DNA): TGTGCAAGCAGCCAGGGTCGGAACTATGGGTACACCTTC. The J gene is TRBJ1-2, the V gene TRBV11-2; D is possibly TRBD1 (5 bases). CDR1 is SGHAT and CDR2 is FQNNGV in the germline V gene. The length of the CDR3 is 13 residues.

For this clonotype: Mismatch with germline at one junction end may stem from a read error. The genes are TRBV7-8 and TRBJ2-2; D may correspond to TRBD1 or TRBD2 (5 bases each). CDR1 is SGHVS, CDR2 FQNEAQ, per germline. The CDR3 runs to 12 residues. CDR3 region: CASSFRVGEPFF. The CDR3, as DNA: TGTGCTAGCAGCTTTAGAGTGGGGGAGCCGTTTTTT.

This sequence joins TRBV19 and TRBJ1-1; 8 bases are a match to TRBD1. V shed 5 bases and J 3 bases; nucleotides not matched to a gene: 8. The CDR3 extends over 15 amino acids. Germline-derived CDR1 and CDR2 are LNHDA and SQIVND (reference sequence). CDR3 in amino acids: CASSFPGGGYTEAFF. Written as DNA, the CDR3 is TGTGCCAGTAGTTTTCCAGGGGGCGGATACACTGAAGCTTTCTTT.

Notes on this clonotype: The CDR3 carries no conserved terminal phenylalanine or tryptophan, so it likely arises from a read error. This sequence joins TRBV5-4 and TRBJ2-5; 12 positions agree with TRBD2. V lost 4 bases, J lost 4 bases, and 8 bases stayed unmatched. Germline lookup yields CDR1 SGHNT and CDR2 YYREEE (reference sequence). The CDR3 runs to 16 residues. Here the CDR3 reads CASSTTTSGSGETQYI. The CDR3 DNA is TGTGCCAGCAGCACTACGACTAGCGGGAGTGGAGAGACCCAGTACATC.